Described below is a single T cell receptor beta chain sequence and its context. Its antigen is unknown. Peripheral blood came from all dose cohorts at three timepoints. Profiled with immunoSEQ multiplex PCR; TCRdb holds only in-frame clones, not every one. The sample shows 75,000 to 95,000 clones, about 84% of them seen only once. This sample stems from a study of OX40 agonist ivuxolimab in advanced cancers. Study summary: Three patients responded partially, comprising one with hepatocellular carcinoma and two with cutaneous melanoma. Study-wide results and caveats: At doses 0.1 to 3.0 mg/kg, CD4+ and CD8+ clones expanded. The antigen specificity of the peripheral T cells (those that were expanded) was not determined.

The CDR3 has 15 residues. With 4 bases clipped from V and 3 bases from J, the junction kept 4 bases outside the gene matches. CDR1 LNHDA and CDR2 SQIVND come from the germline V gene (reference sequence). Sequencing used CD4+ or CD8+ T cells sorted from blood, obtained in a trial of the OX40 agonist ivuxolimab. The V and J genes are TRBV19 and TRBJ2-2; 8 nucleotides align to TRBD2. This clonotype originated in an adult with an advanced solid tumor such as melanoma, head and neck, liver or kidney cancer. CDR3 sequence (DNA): TGTGCCAGTAGTAATGGACTAGCCGACACCGGGGAGCTGTTTTTT. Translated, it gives CASSNGLADTGELFF.